These 4 T cell receptor beta chains came from one sample sequenced in a study of beta chain features in type 1 diabetes. TCRB transcripts that were expressed got sequenced, as all of the isolated RNA had been reverse transcribed. TCRdb's table, derived via immunoSEQ multiplex PCR, lists solely in-frame clones and lacks some. The sample holds about 660,000 clones, more than 13% seen once. Their target antigens are unknown. Study-wide results and caveats: TCRB CDR3 length was moderately but significantly reduced in all four CD4+ subsets of Type 1 diabetes patients.

The specimen was naive CD4+ T cells from blood. These receptors originate from a man younger than 35 with type 1 diabetes.

There are a few counts of this clone. This chain joins TRBV18 and TRBJ2-5, with 7 positions matching TRBD1. This CDR3 has 14 residues. Germline CDR1 is KGHSH and CDR2 is LQKENI. The ends lost 6 bases at V and 2 bases at J; junction bases unmatched: 6. CDR3 sequence reads: CASSLRTGQETQYF. Here the CDR3 DNA reads TGTGCCAGCTCCCTACGGACAGGTCAAGAGACCCAGTACTTC.

This clone was counted only a few times. The rearrangement uses TRBV7-9 and TRBJ2-7, with unresolved D. The V gene lost 0 bases and the J gene lost 3 bases, with 15 bases spanning the gap. The germline gives CDR1 SEHNR, CDR2 FQNEAQ (reference sequence). This CDR3 contains 16 residues. The CDR3 DNA reads TGTGCCAGCAGCTTAGCGCTGTCGGCAACGGGCTACGAGCAGTACTTC. Protein sequence: CASSLALSATGYEQYF.

The chain joins TRBV29-1 to TRBJ2-2, with D uncertain. Trimming removed 6 bases from V and 8 bases from J, with 10 bases in between. The CDR3 contains 11 residues. Looked up from germline, CDR1 is SQVTM and CDR2 is ANQGSEA. The CDR3 DNA sequence: TGCAGCGTATACATGTTTGGGGAGCTGTTTTTT. It is translated as CSVYMFGELFF.

The V call is TRBV30, the J call TRBJ2-7, with 13 bases fitting TRBD2. Per germline, CDR1 GTSNPN and CDR2 SVGIG (reference sequence). CDR3 length: 18 amino acids. Unmatched junction bases numbered 14, after V lost 4 bases and J lost 2 bases. Here the CDR3 reads CAWTLRLAGGPNAYEQYF. The CDR3 DNA reads as TGTGCCTGGACCCTAAGACTAGCGGGGGGCCCCAACGCCTACGAGCAGTACTTC.